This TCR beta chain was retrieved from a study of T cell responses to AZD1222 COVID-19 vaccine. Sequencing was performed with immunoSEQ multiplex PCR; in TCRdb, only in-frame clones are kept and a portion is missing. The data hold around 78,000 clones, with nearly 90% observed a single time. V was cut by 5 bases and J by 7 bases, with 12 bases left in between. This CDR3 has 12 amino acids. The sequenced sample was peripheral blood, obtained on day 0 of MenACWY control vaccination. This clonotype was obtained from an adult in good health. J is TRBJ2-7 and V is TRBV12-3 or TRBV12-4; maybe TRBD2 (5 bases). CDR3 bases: TGTGCCAGCAGTCCCCGGGGTTGGGAGCAGTACTTC. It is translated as CASSPRGWEQYF.